The T cell receptor (beta chain) under discussion was sequenced for a study of blood T cell repertoires in COVID-19. Study overall: T cells, B-cell-depleted T cells, or PBMCs provided the cDNA or gDNA that served as material.

Germline V CDR1 and CDR2: MNHEY, SVGAGI. Trimming removed 5 bases from V and 4 bases from J, with 15 bases in between. The CDR3 is 15 residues long. During active infection, Seattle patients enrolled and were then monitored through disease. This clone was found once. Authors' data handling: Scientists estimated how many nucleated cells there were by amplifying reference gene primers. The assay was immunoSEQ multiplex PCR, and TCRdb's table has in-frame clones only and misses some. V and J calls and clone size are those listed in that table; D and trimming were worked out from the DNA. The sample shows about 250,000 clones, about 85% of them seen only once.

This TCR was recovered from a human donor with COVID-19, enrolled during active disease. The donor label of this sample is uncertain. The specimen was peripheral blood. The chain carries TRBV6-5 and TRBJ1-3; D is ambiguous. CDR3 in amino acids: CASSTINALGNTIYF. The CDR3 DNA is TGTGCCAGCAGTACTATCAATGCTCTAGGAAACACCATATATTTT.